The 12 T cell receptor beta chains below come from one sample, sequenced in a study of blood T cell repertoires in COVID-19. Clones were sequenced by immunoSEQ multiplex PCR, and TCRdb holds only the in-frame ones, with some missing. The data hold roughly 150,000 clones, with 70% to 90% observed a single time. The sequenced sample consisted of PBMCs or T cells enriched from blood (not recorded which). The receptors were sampled from a man aged 50-59 years who had recovered from COVID-19.

This clone appeared a single time. This chain connects TRBV6-5 to TRBJ1-3, with a tentative D call TRBD1 (6 bases). The CDR3 has 15 amino acids. CDR1 MNHEY and CDR2 SVGAGI come from the germline V gene. Trimming removed 2 bases at V and 4 bases at J, with 12 bases between. The CDR3 DNA follows: TGTGCCAGCAGTTACGAGCAGGGGTCAGGAAACACCATATATTTT. Protein product: CASSYEQGSGNTIYF.

The chain has TRBV9 and TRBJ1-1, with 7 bases identical to TRBD1. The junction had 8 bases not matched to a gene; V was cut back by 4 bases and J by 8 bases. The CDR3 is 13 amino acids. CDR1 is SGDLS, CDR2 YYNGEE, per germline. The CDR3 sequence is CASSLEPRGEAFF. DNA for the CDR3: TGTGCCAGCAGCCTAGAGCCCAGGGGGGAAGCTTTCTTT.

The chain links TRBV18 to TRBJ1-1; 9 bases align to TRBD1. J lost 4 bases, V lost 5 bases, and 5 bases had no gene match. Germline V gene sequence: CDR1 KGHSH, CDR2 LQKENI. The CDR3 contains 14 residues. DNA for the CDR3: TGTGCCAGCTCATCGGGACAGGGAAGCACTGAAGCTTTCTTT. It encodes CASSSGQGSTEAFF.

This clone was recorded a few times. V is TRBV3-1 (or the pseudogene TRBV3-2) and J is TRBJ2-7; 9 bases are a match to TRBD2. CDR3 length: 15 amino acids. The junction had 6 bases not matched to a gene; V was cut back by 4 bases and J by 2 bases. From germline, CDR1 is LGHDT and CDR2 YNNKEL (reference sequence). CDR3 loop: CASSLGLARTYEQYF. CDR3 bases: TGTGCCAGCAGCCTCGGACTAGCGCGGACCTACGAGCAGTACTTC.

This clone came up a few times. This sequence joins TRBV9 and TRBJ1-1, with TRBD1 matching 7 bases. The CDR3 consists of 15 residues. J gave up 1 base and V 0 bases, and 3 bases lay outside the gene matches. CDR1 SGDLS and CDR2 YYNGEE come from the germline V gene. The CDR3 loop reads CASSVAGTENTEAFF. CDR3 DNA sequence: TGTGCCAGCAGCGTAGCAGGGACAGAGAACACTGAAGCTTTCTTT.

The chain combines TRBV7-5 with TRBJ1-5; the table gives TRBD1 as D, unverified against the DNA. TRBV7-5 represents a pseudogene. The CDR3 length is 19 residues. The CDR3 DNA reads as TGTGTCAGAAGCTTAGGAGGGGACAGGGAACCTTATAGCAATCAGCCCCAGCATTTT. Translation gives CVRSLGGDREPYSNQPQHF.

V usage is TRBV2 and J usage is TRBJ1-2; D not certain. Trimming took 4 bases from V and 7 from J, leaving 13 bases between them. Germline loops: CDR1 SNHLY, CDR2 FYNNEI. The CDR3 spans 13 residues. The CDR3 DNA sequence: TGTGCCAGCAGTGGCGGGTCTAGGATTGGCTACACCTTC. Translated, it gives CASSGGSRIGYTF.

V gene TRBV5-4 combines with J gene TRBJ2-4, with D perhaps matching TRBD1 (6 bases). The ends were cut back, 0 bases at V and 1 base at J, with 8 bases in the middle. The CDR3 has 15 amino acids. Per germline, CDR1 SGHNT and CDR2 YYREEE (reference sequence). The CDR3 loop reads CASSLEGGAKNIQYF. CDR3 nucleotides: TGTGCCAGCAGCTTGGAAGGGGGTGCCAAAAACATTCAGTACTTC.

The chain recombines TRBV11-1 with TRBJ1-5; D unresolved. This CDR3 comprises 13 residues. The germline V and J ends were trimmed by 5 bases and 4 bases, with 9 bases remaining between them. Germline values: CDR1 SGHAT, CDR2 FQDESV (reference sequence). This CDR3 reads CASSMAVNQPQHF. CDR3 bases: TGTGCCAGCAGCATGGCGGTTAATCAGCCCCAGCATTTT.

The chain links TRBV10-3 to TRBJ2-7; 8 bases fit TRBD2. The CDR3 is 13 residues long. Germline CDR1 and CDR2: ENHRY and SYGVKD. Germline trimming cut 8 bases from V and 7 bases from J; bases unmatched to any gene: 10. The CDR3 is CAIGTGGTREQYV. In DNA, the CDR3 is TGTGCCATCGGAACGGGGGGGACGAGGGAGCAGTACGTC.

The chain uses TRBV5-1 and TRBJ1-4, with TRBD1 matching 7 bases. There are 14 residues in the CDR3. Losses at the gene ends were 5 bases for V and 7 bases for J; bases not matched to a gene: 8. The germline CDR1 and CDR2 sequences are SGHRS and YFSETQ. The CDR3 DNA reads as TGCGCCAGCAGACTGGGACAGAAAGGTGAAAAACTGTTTTTT. Translation gives CASRLGQKGEKLFF.

This clone was seen only a few times. V usage is TRBV5-1 and J usage is TRBJ1-2, with a possible D match to TRBD1 (6 bases). The germline CDR1 and CDR2 sequences are SGHRS and YFSETQ. Between the trimmed V and J ends, which lost 0 bases and 2 bases, there was a span of 11 bases. This CDR3 contains 15 residues. The CDR3 coding sequence is TGCGCCAGCAGCTTGGCCCAGGGGACCAACTATGGCTACACCTTC. It translates to CASSLAQGTNYGYTF.